This T cell receptor (beta chain) was sequenced for a study of human CD8 memory T cell subsets. It was UMI-labeled 5' RACE by which the TCR beta libraries were made. Reprocessing the 5' RACE reads, TCRdb reports a single entry for every CDR3 protein and omits DNA. Recorded for this sample: roughly 10,000 distinct CDR3 sequences. The CDR3 is made up of 15 amino acids. CDR1 and CDR2 from the germline V gene are SGHVS and FQNEAQ. This receptor was identified in a human donor in good health. The specimen sequenced was CD8+ T cells from PBMCs. The rearrangement joins TRBV7-8 to TRBJ2-3; TCRdb calls TRBD2, which cannot be checked without DNA. The CDR3 reads CASSLSLAGEDTQYF.